This T cell receptor (beta chain) comes out of a study of shared clonotypes between healthy human individuals (dated by TCRdb to 2018 to 2020). A note on the overall study: A couple of women and a few men aged 18 to 49 years were included in the cohort. Libraries were prepared and TCR repertoires were sequenced by different laboratories using diverse techniques, in order to increase sequencing depth and limit assay-specific biases. For each donor, CD4 naive and CD4 memory were each run on three plates, CD8 naive on two plates, and CD8 memory on one plate. The study deeply sequenced blood TCR repertoires of roughly five healthy adults to estimate repertoire size and the extent of clonotype sharing between individuals. Each donor's leukapheresis produced roughly between about 0.8 and 8.9 billion PBMCs.

For CDR1 and CDR2, the germline V gene lists SGHTA and FQGNSA. Deletion took 1 base off V and 0 bases off J, with a span of 7 bases between the germline ends. The CDR3 runs 15 residues from the cysteine to the phenylalanine. The entry retains the CDR3 DNA only, 45 bases that are in frame from base 1. Overall study results and their limits: Only blood was sampled, and tissue TCR repertoires likely differ from those in blood. Across a handful of donors, roughly 5.1% of naive CD4, 3.5% of naive CD8, about 2.3% of memory CD4, and 0.4% of memory CD8 clonotypes were shared. Compared with non-shared clonotypes, clonotypes shared by all four sorted-subset donors had higher generation probabilities. Larger estimated clonotype richness was generally found for naive subsets than for memory subsets. Because the study included only a small number of donors, the genetic and exposure-history diversity represented was limited. Pairwise subsampling indicated that sequencing depth was expected to affect the degree of clonotype sharing among donors. Rarefaction of sorted-subset datasets indicated incomplete sequencing despite the large sequencing depth.

Using the deep immunoSEQ assay, multiplex PCR amplified TCR CDR3 regions from genomic DNA. For each cell subset, the extracted genomic DNA was distributed evenly across all wells of several immunoSEQ 96-well plates, and each plate served as one replicate. Each replicate PCR for sorted subsets received roughly 200 ng genomic DNA, equal to tens of thousands of T cell genomes. Purified libraries were measured with a Qubit 3.0 fluorometer, size-checked on a Bioanalyzer 2100, and measured again with the KAPA Library Quantification kit. A separate single-read 150-cycle Illumina NextSeq 550 flow cell was used to sequence each immunoSEQ 96-well plate. The paper's processing steps were these. Because the immunoSEQ output held only junctional sequences and lacked quality scores, the filtering could not match the filtering applied to full-length reads. To assign V/J genes and CDR3, sequences were annotated using PyIR, a Python wrapper for IgBLAST v1.9, with IMGT germline references. Reads were filtered out if the reads had weak V/J assignments (E-value above 1e-6), no CDR3, stop codons, out-of-frame junctions, or ambiguous translated residues. V3J clonotypes were defined as sequences sharing the same inferred V gene, J gene, and CDR3 amino acid sequence. To compute the percentage overlap between repertoires, the number of shared unique clonotypes was divided by the size of the smaller repertoire. Richness of each repertoire was evaluated using RTK rarefaction, the Chao1 estimator, and Recon v2.1 estimates of unobserved clonotypes. For all TCRbeta clonotypes obtained by the gDNA method from a few donors, generation probabilities were computed with OLGA. Not all clones reach the TCRdb copy of this immuneACCESS table, which keeps in-frame sequences only. Checked studies attribute under half of the gap to unresolved V genes and leave the rest unexplained. Clone size and the V and J calls come from that table; the DNA yielded D and trimming. The table for this sample lists roughly 1 million clones; about 80% of them were counted only once. 0.4% to 0.55% of the sample is in the top ten clones.

A remark on this clone: Its recognized antigen is unknown. No quality values exist for individual bases; no much larger clone is one base distant.

Donors were healthy HIV-negative adults with no recently reported acute infections or vaccinations. Only Caucasian adults living in Nashville, Tennessee, USA were represented among the donors. CD4+ T cells were enriched by magnetic negative selection, after which naive cells were positively selected on CD45RA and the negative fraction was taken as the memory subset. Blood was obtained by leukapheresis, after which PBMCs were separated by Ficoll-Histopaque density gradient centrifugation and cryopreserved in liquid nitrogen vapor phase. Analytical flow cytometry was used to check the purity and quantity of every magnetically sorted T cell population. Each sorted fraction had its genomic DNA isolated and then quantified by UV absorbance on a Nanodrop 2000c.

The sample consisted of memory CD4+ T cells from PBMCs. Explained via the paper, the cell subset or site label denotes: CD45RA-negative fraction. This TCR derives from a man younger than 35 in good health. Some clones in this sample may be carry-over from other donors' samples. In this chain, TRBV7-2 is recombined with TRBJ1-5, with the D gene call left open. The DNA reads TGTGCCAGCAGCTTAGGGGCCAATAGCAATCAGCCCCAGCATTTT. Its protein product is CASSLGANSNQPQHF.